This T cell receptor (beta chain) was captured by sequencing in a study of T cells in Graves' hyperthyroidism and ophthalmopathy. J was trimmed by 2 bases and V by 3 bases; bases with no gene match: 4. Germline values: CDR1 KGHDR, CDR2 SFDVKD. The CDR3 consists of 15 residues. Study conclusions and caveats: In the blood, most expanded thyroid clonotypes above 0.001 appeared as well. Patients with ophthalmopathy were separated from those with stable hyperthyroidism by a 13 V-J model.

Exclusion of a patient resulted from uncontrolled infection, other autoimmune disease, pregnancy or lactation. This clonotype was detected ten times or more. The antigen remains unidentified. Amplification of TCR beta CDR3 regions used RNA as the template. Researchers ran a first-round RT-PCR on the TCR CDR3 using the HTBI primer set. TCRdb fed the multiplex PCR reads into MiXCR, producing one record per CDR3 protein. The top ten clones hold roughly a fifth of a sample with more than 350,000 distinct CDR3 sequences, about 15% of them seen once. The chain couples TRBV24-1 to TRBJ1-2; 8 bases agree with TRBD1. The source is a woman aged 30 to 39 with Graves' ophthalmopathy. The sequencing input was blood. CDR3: CATSDRQGLNYGYTF. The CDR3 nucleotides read TGTGCCACCAGTGATCGACAGGGGCTGAACTATGGCTACACCTTC.